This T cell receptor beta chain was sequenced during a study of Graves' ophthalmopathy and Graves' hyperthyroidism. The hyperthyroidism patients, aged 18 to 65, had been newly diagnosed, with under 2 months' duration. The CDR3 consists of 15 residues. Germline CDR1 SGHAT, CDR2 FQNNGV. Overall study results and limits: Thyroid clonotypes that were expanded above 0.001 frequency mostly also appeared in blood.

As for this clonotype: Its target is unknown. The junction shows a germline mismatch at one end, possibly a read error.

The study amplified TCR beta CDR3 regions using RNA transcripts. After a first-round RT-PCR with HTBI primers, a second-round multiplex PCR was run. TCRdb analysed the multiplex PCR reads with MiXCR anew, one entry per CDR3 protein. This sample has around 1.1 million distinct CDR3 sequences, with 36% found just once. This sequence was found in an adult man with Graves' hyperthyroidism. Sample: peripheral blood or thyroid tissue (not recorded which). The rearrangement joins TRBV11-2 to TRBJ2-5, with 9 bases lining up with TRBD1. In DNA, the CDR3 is TGTGCCAGCAGTAAAGGACAGGGGTTTCAAGAGGCCCAGTACTTC. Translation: CASSKGQGFQEAQYF.